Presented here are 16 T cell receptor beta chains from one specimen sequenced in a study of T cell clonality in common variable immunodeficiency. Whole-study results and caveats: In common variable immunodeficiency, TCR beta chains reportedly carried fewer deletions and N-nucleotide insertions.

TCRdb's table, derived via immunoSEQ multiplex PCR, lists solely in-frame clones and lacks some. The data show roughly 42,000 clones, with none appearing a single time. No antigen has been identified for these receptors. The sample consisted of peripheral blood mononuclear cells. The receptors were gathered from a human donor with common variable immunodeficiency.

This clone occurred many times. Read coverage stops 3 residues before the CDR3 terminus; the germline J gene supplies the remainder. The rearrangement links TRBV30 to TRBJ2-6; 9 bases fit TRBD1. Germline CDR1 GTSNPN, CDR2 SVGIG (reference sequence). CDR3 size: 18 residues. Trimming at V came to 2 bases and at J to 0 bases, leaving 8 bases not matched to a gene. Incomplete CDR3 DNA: TGTGCCTGGAGTTACCCGGGACAGGGTGGCTCTGGGGCCAACGTC. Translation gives CAWSYPGQGGSGANV. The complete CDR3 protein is CAWSYPGQGGSGANVLTF.

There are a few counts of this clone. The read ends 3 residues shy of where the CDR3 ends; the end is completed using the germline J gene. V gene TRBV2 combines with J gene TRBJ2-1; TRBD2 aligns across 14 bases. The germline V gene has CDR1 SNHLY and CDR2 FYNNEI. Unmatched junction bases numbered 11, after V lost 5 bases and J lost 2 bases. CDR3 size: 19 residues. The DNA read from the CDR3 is TGTGCCAGCAGTCCAACTTTCGGGACTAGCGGGAGCGCCTACAATGAG. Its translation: CASSPTFGTSGSAYNE. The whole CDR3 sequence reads CASSPTFGTSGSAYNEQFF.

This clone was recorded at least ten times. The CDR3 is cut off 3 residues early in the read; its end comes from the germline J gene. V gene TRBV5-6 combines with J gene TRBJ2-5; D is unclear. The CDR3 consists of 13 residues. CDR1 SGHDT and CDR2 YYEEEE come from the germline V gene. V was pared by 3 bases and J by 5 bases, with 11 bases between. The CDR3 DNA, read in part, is TGTGCCAGCAGCTCCCTCAAGGTCGAGACC. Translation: CASSSLKVET. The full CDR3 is CASSSLKVETQYF.

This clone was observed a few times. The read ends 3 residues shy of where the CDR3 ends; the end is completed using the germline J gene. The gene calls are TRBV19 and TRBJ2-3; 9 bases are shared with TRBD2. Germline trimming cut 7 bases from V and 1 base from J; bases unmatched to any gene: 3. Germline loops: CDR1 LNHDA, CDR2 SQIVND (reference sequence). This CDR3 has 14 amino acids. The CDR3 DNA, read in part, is TGTGCCAGTAAAGCGGGAGGAGGCACAGATACG. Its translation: CASKAGGGTDT. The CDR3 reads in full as CASKAGGGTDTQYF.

CDR3 bases read: TGTGCCAGCAGCTTATTAAGCGGGGGGGCCGGTGAG. Protein: CASSLLSGGAGE. The whole CDR3 reads CASSLLSGGAGEQFF. The J gene is TRBJ2-1, the V gene TRBV7-2; 10 nucleotides agree with TRBD2. The CDR3 end is not reached by the read, which stops 3 residues before it; the germline J gene fills it in. Losses at the gene ends were 2 bases for V and 9 bases for J; bases not matched to a gene: 7. The CDR3 is made up of 15 amino acids. Germline lookup yields CDR1 SGHTA and CDR2 FQGNSA.

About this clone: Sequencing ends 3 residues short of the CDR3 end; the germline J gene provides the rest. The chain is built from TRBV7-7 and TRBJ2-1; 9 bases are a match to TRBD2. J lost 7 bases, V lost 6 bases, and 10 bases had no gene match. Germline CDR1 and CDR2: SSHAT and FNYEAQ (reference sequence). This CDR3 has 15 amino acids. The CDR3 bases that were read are TGTGCCAGCAGAGGGGGGCGGGGGGGAGGTAATGAG. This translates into CASRGGRGGGNE. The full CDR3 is CASRGGRGGGNEQFF. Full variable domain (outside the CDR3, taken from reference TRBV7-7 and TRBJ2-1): GAGVSQSPRYKVTKRGQDVTLRCDPISSHATLYWYQQALGQGPEFLTYFNYEAQPDKSGLPSDRFSAERPEGSISTLTIQRTEQRDSAMYRCASRGGRGGGNEQFFGPGTRLTVL.

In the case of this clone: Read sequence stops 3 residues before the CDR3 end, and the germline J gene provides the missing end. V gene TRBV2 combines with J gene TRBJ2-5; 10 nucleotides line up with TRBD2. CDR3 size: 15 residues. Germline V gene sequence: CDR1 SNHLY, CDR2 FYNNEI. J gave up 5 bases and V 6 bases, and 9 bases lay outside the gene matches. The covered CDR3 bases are TGTGCCAGCAGCGGAGAGCGGGGGGGCCGGGAGACC. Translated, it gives CASSGERGGRET. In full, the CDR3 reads CASSGERGGRETQYF.

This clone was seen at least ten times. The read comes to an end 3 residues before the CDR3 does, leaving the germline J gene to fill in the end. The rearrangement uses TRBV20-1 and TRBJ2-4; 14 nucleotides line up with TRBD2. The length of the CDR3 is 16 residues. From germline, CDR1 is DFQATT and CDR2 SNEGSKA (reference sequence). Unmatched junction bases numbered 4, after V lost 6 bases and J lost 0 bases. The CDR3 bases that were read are TGCAGTGCCCGGACTAGCGGGGGGCTAGCCAAAAACATT. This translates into CSARTSGGLAKNI. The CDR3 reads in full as CSARTSGGLAKNIQYF.

The DNA read from the CDR3 is TGCAGTGCTAGCGTTCCTCCTGGGACTAGCGGGAGAACAGAGACC. Encoded protein: CSASVPPGTSGRTET. From start to end, the CDR3 is CSASVPPGTSGRTETQYF. V usage is TRBV20-1 and J usage is TRBJ2-5; 14 bases line up with TRBD2. The read ends 3 residues early relative to the CDR3; the germline J gene fills the gap. Losses at the gene ends were 3 bases for V and 4 bases for J; bases not matched to a gene: 13. Germline-derived CDR1 and CDR2 are DFQATT and SNEGSKA (reference sequence). This CDR3 comprises 18 residues.

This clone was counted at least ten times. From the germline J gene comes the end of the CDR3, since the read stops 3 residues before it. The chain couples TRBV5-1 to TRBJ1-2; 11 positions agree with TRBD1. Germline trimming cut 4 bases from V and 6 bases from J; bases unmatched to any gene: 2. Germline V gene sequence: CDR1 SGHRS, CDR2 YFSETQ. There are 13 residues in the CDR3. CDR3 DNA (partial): TGCGCCAGCAGCGGGGGACAGGGGGATGGC. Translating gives CASSGGQGDG. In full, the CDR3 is CASSGGQGDGYTF.

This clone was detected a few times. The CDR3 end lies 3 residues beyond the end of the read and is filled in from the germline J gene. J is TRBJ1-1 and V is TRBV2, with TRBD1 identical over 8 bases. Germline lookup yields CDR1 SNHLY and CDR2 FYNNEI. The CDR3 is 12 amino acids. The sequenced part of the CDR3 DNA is TGTGCCAGCGTCCAGGGGGCCTCGGTT. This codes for CASVQGASV. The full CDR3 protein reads CASVQGASVAFF.

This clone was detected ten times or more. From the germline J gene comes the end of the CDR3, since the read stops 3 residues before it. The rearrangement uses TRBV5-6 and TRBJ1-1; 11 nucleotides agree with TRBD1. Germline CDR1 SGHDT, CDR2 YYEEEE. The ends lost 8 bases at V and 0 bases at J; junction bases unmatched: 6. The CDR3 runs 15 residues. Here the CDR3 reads CASRGTGGMNTEAFF. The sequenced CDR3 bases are TGTGCCAGTAGGGGGACAGGGGGAATGAACACTGAA.

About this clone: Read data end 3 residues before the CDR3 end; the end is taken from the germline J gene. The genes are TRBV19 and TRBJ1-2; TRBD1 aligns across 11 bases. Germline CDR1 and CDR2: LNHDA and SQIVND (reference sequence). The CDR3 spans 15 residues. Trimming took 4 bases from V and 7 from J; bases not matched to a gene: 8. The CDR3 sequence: CASSTSGQGASGYTF. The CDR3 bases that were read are TGTGCCAGTAGTACCTCTGGACAGGGGGCAAGTGGC.

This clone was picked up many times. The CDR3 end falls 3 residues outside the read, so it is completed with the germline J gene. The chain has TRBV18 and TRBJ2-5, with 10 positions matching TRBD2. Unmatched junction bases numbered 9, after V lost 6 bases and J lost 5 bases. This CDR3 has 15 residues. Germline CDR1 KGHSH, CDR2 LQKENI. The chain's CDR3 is CASSLAGATGETQYF. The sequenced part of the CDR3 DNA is TGTGCCAGCTCCCTAGCGGGGGCCACGGGGGAGACC.

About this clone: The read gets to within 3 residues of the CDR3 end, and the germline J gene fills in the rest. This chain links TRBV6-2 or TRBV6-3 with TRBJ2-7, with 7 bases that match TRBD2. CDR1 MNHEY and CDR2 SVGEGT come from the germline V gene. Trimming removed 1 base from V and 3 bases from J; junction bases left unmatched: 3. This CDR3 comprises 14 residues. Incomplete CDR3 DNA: TGTGCCAGCAGTTACTTCGGGACTAACTACGAG. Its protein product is CASSYFGTNYE. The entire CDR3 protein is CASSYFGTNYEQYF.

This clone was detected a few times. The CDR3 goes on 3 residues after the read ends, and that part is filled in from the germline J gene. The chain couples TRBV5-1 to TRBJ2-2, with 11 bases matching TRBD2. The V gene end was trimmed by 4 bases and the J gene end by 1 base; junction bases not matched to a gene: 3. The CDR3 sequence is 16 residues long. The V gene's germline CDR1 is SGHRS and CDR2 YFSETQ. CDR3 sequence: CASSVTSGGNTGELFF. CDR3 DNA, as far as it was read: TGCGCCAGCAGCGTTACTAGCGGGGGGAACACCGGGGAG.